This record concerns one T cell receptor (beta chain) sequence. This entry comes from a study of blood T cell repertoires in COVID-19. Whole-study context: Acute and convalescent COVID-19 specimens originated in the United States, Italy and Spain. PBMCs, B-cell-depleted T cells, or T cells provided the cDNA or gDNA that made up the material.

As handled by the study authors: Nucleated cell counts were estimated from reference gene primer amplification. Data came from immunoSEQ multiplex PCR; TCRdb stores just in-frame clones and leaves some out. The V and J calls and clone size were taken over from that table, and D and trimming were inferred from the DNA. The sample has 310,000 or so clones; over 75% are singletons. The CDR3 runs to 19 residues. V shed 4 bases and J 0 bases; nucleotides not matched to a gene: 11. The germline V gene has CDR1 SGHKS and CDR2 YYEKEE (reference sequence). Source material: peripheral blood. The V gene is TRBV5-5, the J gene TRBJ1-4; TRBD1 aligns across 11 bases. The TCR comes from a woman aged 45-65 years with active or convalescent COVID-19. The DNA of the CDR3 is TGTGCCAGCAGCCTCTTAGGACAGGGGGCTGGGGCAACTAATGAAAAACTGTTTTTT. Translated, it gives CASSLLGQGAGATNEKLFF.